The subject of this entry is one T cell receptor beta chain. This sample was taken from a study of control samples from healthy donors and cancer patients. Here immunoSEQ multiplex PCR was the method, and the copy in TCRdb shows in-frame clones only, minus some. Of about 150,000 clones in the sample, approximately 94% were seen once. V dropped 10 bases and J dropped 6 bases, with 12 bases sitting between them. In germline, CDR1 is MNHEY, CDR2 SMNVEV (reference sequence). This CDR3 region has 11 residues. The V call is TRBV27, the J call TRBJ1-1; TRBD1 is a possible D gene (6 bases). The specimen sequenced was blood. This sequence was found in a man between 40 and 49 years old in good health. The CDR3 protein is CATNEGAEAFF. CDR3 DNA sequence: TGTGCCACTAACGAGGGGGCTGAAGCTTTCTTT.